This is a list of T cell receptor beta chains from one sample in a study of PD-1 blockade in mismatch repair-deficient tumors. Sequencing used immunoSEQ multiplex PCR; TCRdb keeps in-frame clones, though not all of them. The sample shows some 84,000 clones, over 70% of them seen only once. The sample consisted of peripheral blood, taken 12 weeks after starting pembrolizumab. The receptors shown here come from an adult with mismatch repair-deficient cancer. Each CDR3 is given with its conserved first and last residue. Expanded clones are given a class, and other clones once, few, many or no size at all.

V gene	clone size	CDR3 protein
TRBV19	.	CASSPAGGYEQYF
TRBV9	once	CASSDRFNEQFF
TRBV9	.	CASSTSGWGSRDEQYF
TRBV19	.	CASSTDILDTDLLYGYTF
TRBV10-3	.	CAISESSNNEQFF
TRBV2	.	CASRNLRGLSYGYTF
TRBV6-5	once	CASSLRKTMNTEAFF
TRBV19	.	CASSRTGGQSETQYF
TRBV6-1	.	CASMGGKGQPQHF
TRBV11-2	.	CASSLEGRPYGFGYTF
TRBV6-6	.	CASCKLKAPAYEQYF
TRBV30	.	CAWNQDKTYEQYF
TRBV19	.	CASTAAYNEQFF
TRBV27	.	CASGRSRATNEKLFF
TRBV7-9	.	CASSSTGLSNQPQHF
TRBV6-6	once	CASNPKSSYNEQFF
TRBV7-9	.	CASRPSRETTNEQFF
TRBV19	.	CARGQGWGEQYF
TRBV30	.	CAWSVLFIRTGDINTEAFF
TRBV5-6	.	CASSLVGNTIYF
TRBV5-3	.	CASSFYLAGAYEQYF
TRBV19	few	CASSQGMRSYEQYF
TRBV5-6	.	CASSLWGIGNTIYF
TRBV19	.	CASSTGGPGNTIYF
TRBV2	.	CASRQGVEAFF
TRBV2	few	CASSLQGISYEQYF
TRBV2	.	CASRGPIEQFF
TRBV9	.	CASSRTIRQGGTEAFF
TRBV11-3	.	CASSFSMGLAGAKNIQYF
TRBV30	.	CAWSVFGLAGAYNEQFF
TRBV5-1	.	CASSPPTSGRAPVF
TRBV19	.	CASSIGTVNEKLFF
TRBV15	.	CATSRVGTGSRKPQHF
TRBV10-3	.	CAISDDSGADLTNGYTF
TRBV11-3	.	CASSVGLVGEQYF
TRBV19	.	CASSGQGSGELFF
TRBV7-2	.	CASSLEREDEQYF
TRBV1	.	CTSSQETLVWDQPQHF
TRBV15	once	CATSRGRGAEAFF
TRBV18	.	CASSNSGGPHEQYF
TRBV5-4	.	CASSLAELAETQYF
TRBV14	once	CASSHRPGQGNTEAFF
TRBV11-2	.	CASSSTRTSGSYEQFF
TRBV11-2	.	CASSLGGRRWETQYF
TRBV5-1	few	CASSLTSSYNEQFF
TRBV6-5	.	CASSSWTSGRMGEQYF
TRBV12-5	.	CASGSAGGPFTGELFF
TRBV27	once	CANMAEMNTEAFF
TRBV5-4	.	CASSLDTGEKLFF
TRBV6-1	.	CASVMTGAQGSQHF
TRBV30	.	CAWREETQYF
TRBV7-9	.	CASRPLSGDNTGELFF